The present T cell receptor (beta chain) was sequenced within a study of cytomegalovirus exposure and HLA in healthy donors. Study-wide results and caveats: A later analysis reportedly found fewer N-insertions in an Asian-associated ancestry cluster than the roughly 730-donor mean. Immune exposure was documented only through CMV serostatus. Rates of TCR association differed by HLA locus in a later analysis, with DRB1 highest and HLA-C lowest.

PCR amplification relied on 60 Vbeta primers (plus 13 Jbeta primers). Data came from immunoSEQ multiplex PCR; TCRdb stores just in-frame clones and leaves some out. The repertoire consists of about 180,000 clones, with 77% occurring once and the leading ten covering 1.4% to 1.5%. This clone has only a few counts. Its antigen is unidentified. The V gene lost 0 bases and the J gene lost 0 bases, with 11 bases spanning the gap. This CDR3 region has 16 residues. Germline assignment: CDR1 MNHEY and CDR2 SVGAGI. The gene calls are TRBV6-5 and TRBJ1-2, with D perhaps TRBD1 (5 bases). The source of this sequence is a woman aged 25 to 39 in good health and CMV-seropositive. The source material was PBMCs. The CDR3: CASSYSGGRSNYGYTF. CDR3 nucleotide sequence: TGTGCCAGCAGTTACTCGGGGGGACGGTCTAACTATGGCTACACCTTC.